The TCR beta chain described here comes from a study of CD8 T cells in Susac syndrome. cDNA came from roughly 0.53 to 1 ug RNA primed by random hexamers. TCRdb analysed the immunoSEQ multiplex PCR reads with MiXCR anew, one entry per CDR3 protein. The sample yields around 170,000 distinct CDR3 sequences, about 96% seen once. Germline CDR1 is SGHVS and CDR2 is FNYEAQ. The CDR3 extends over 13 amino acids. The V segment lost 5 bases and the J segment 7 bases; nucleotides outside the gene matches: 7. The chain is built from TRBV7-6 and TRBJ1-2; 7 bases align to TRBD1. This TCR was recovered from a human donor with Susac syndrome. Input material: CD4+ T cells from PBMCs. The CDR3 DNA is TGTGCCAGCAGCGCGGACAGGCGGGGTGGCTACACCTTC. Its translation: CASSADRRGGYTF.